The entry that follows covers one T cell receptor (beta chain) sequence. CDR3 length: 18 residues. Trimming removed 0 bases from V and 2 bases from J; junction bases left unmatched: 2. Germline V CDR1 and CDR2: SNHLY, FYNNEI. The data were obtained in a study of blood T cell repertoires in COVID-19. Overall study context: The study drew acute and convalescent COVID-19 samples from the United States, Italy and Spain. T cells, B-cell-depleted T cells, or PBMCs supplied cDNA or gDNA.

In the authors' workflow: For nucleated cells, counts were estimated from reference gene primer amplification. Using immunoSEQ multiplex PCR, the repertoire was profiled, and TCRdb retains in-frame clones only, with some absent. From that table come the V and J calls and clone size; the DNA was used to work out D and trimming. This sample has a few hundred thousand clones, with 84% found just once. The source material was peripheral blood. The origin of this receptor is a man between 60 and 75 years old with acute or convalescent COVID-19. The genes are TRBV2 and TRBJ2-6; 12 bases fit TRBD1. The CDR3 reads CASSEAGQGAPGANVLTF. CDR3 bases: TGTGCCAGCAGTGAAGCGGGACAGGGGGCGCCTGGGGCCAACGTCCTGACTTTC.